The 7 T cell receptor beta chains presented below share a single source sample, sequenced in a study of T cell changes during pregnancy in multiple sclerosis. Using immunoSEQ multiplex PCR, the repertoire was profiled, and TCRdb retains in-frame clones only, with some absent. This table has over 55,000 clones, 93% appearing once. Specimen: peripheral blood, collected after pregnancy. These receptors all come from a female donor with multiple sclerosis, enrolled in a pregnancy study.

This chain uses TRBV7-2 with TRBJ2-2; 10 bases are a match to TRBD1. Germline CDR1 reads SGHTA; CDR2 reads FQGNSA. V was clipped by 3 bases and J by 5 bases; unmatched bases: 9. The CDR3 totals 17 residues. The CDR3 DNA reads as TGTGCCAGCAGCTTCTCGACAGGGGGCGGGAAGACCGGGGAGCTGTTTTTT. Protein: CASSFSTGGGKTGELFF.

The V gene is TRBV6-1, the J gene TRBJ2-7; tentatively, D is TRBD1 (6 bases). The germline V and J ends were trimmed by 7 bases and 1 base, with 14 bases remaining between them. Germline loops: CDR1 MNHNS, CDR2 SASEGT. The CDR3 has 14 residues. The DNA for the CDR3 is TGTGCCAGCATTAAAGACAGGCAGTCCTACGAGCAGTACTTC. Translating gives CASIKDRQSYEQYF.

The chain couples TRBV5-1 to TRBJ2-1; 12 bases are a match to TRBD1. With V trimmed by 0 bases and J by 5 bases, 6 bases remained unmatched. There are 17 residues in the CDR3. The V gene's germline CDR1 is SGHRS and CDR2 YFSETQ. Here the CDR3 reads CASSLVGQGATDNEQFF. The CDR3 DNA is TGCGCCAGCAGCTTGGTGGGACAGGGGGCGACCGACAATGAGCAGTTCTTC.

The CDR3 region has the DNA TGTGCCAGCAGCGTAGGGACTGATACGCAGTATTTT. Protein: CASSVGTDTQYF. The chain recombines TRBV9 with TRBJ2-3, with D perhaps matching TRBD2 (5 bases). Germline V gene lookup returns CDR1 SGDLS and CDR2 YYNGEE. There are 12 residues in the CDR3. V lost 0 bases, J lost 6 bases, and 5 bases lay in between.

This clone was counted once. The rearrangement joins TRBV19 to TRBJ2-1; 10 bases map to TRBD1. This CDR3 has 15 residues. Per germline, CDR1 LNHDA and CDR2 SQIVND (reference sequence). V shed 6 bases, J shed 3 bases, and the junction held 5 bases outside the gene matches. The CDR3 sequence: CASRGQGVVYNEQFF. Written as DNA, the CDR3 is TGTGCCAGTAGAGGACAGGGGGTTGTCTACAATGAGCAGTTCTTC.

The chain employs TRBV5-6 and TRBJ2-3; 10 nucleotides align to TRBD1. Losses at the gene ends were 4 bases for V and 8 bases for J; bases not matched to a gene: 10. Germline CDR1 reads SGHDT; CDR2 reads YYEEEE. The CDR3 totals 15 residues. The CDR3 DNA is TGTGCCAGCAGCACCGCGACAGGGGGCGGCGGTACGCAGTATTTT. It specifies CASSTATGGGGTQYF.

This chain links TRBV5-4 with TRBJ2-5; TRBD2 aligns across 8 bases. The CDR3 is 14 amino acids. Germline assignment: CDR1 SGHNT and CDR2 YYREEE (reference sequence). V lost 0 bases to trimming and J lost 4 bases; unmatched junction nucleotides: 2. CDR3 amino acids: CASSLDLAGETQYF. The CDR3, as DNA: TGTGCCAGCAGCTTGGACCTAGCGGGAGAGACCCAGTACTTC. The whole variable domain, filled in from reference TRBV5-4 and TRBJ2-5, reads ETGVTQSPTHLIKTRGQQVTLRCSSQSGHNTVSWYQQALGQGPQFIFQYYREEENGRGNFPPRFSGLQFPNYSSELNVNALELDDSALYLCASSLDLAGETQYFGPGTRLLVL.